One T cell receptor beta chain is described in this entry. The antigen it recognizes is unknown. No clone much larger than this one lies a single base away; base qualities are absent. This sample stems from a study of blood T cell repertoires in COVID-19 (dated by TCRdb to the early 2020s). At the level of the whole study: Samples from collaborators originated in the United States, Italy and Spain and spanned both the acute and convalescent phases of COVID-19. The prospective study material was composed of cDNA or gDNA derived from T cells, B-cell-depleted T cells, or PBMCs. Subjects who had been exposed to COVID-19, were actively infected with it, or had recovered from it provided the deeply sampled blood TCRbeta repertoires that made up the dataset. The repertoires were released in a freely available public database meant as a resource for research on the immune response to SARS-CoV-2. Samples were obtained from the ongoing ImmuneRACE study (first 160 participants) and from about 1,300 subjects provided by 6 global collaborators. Nearly every sample came with metadata listing a de-identified subject ID, COVID-19 status, age in years and sex. Where available, HLA class I and class II types were taken from metadata supplied by the sample provider and were not determined by assay-based typing.

The immunoSEQ Assay, a bias-controlled multiplex PCR, was used to amplify TCRbeta CDR3 regions from genomic DNA. In the paper's pipeline: Within the assay, amplification of reference gene primers was used to estimate how many nucleated cells each sample contained. To quantify the absolute abundance of each unique TCRbeta CDR3 rearrangement, sequence reads were collapsed and filtered. For each sample, productive Simpson clonality was calculated by taking the square root of Simpson's diversity index across productive rearrangements. TCRdb took over this immuneACCESS table, retaining in-frame rearrangements with V and J assigned. Such tables are incomplete; in checked studies, under half of the missing clones stem from an unresolved V gene, and the remainder is unexplained. V, J and clone size reflect that table, while D and trimming were determined from the DNA. This sample has more than 85,000 clones in its table, and roughly 87% of those were observed once. The biggest ten clones account for around 5% of the sample.

Here is what the overall study found, with its caveats: The quantity of clinical and demographic metadata differed by source and by participant and was supplied without curation.

One collaborating source in Seattle enrolled patients while the patients were actively infected and followed the patients over time throughout the course of disease. Whole blood was collected in K2EDTA tubes by collaborating institutions according to the institutions' own protocols. For TCRbeta analysis, collaborator samples were shipped as frozen whole blood, as isolated PBMCs, or as DNA extracted from either sample type. Sequenced: peripheral blood. This sequence originates from a woman between 50 and 59 years old with COVID-19, enrolled during active disease.

The DNA reads TGTGCCAGTAGTTTTCCCGGAGATACGCAGTATTTT. This gives the protein CASSFPGDTQYF. The chain links TRBV21-1 with TRBJ2-3; the table's D call, TRBD2, has no DNA check behind it. TRBV21-1 is designated a pseudogene. The CDR3 holds 12 amino acids from the cysteine to the phenylalanine. The CDR3 DNA has 36 bases and is translated from base 1.